Below are 3 T cell receptor beta chains sequenced from a single sample in a study of T cell changes during pregnancy in multiple sclerosis. Data came from immunoSEQ multiplex PCR; TCRdb stores just in-frame clones and leaves some out. Found here are fewer than 80,000 clones, approximately 92% of them singletons; the top ten hold around 2%. Sample: peripheral blood, taken in the third trimester of pregnancy. These receptors were collected from a female donor in good health, enrolled as a control in a pregnancy study.

This clone was seen at least ten times. The J gene is TRBJ1-3, the V gene TRBV21-1; the table's D call TRBD1 went unverified against the DNA. TRBV21-1 is shown as a pseudogene. This CDR3 has 17 amino acids. CDR3 amino acids: CASSKAPWGTQGNTIYF. DNA for the CDR3: TGTGCCAGCAGCAAAGCGCCTTGGGGGACACAAGGAAACACCATATATTTT.

In DNA, the CDR3 is TGTGCCATCAGTGAGGCGGGACTAGATACGCAGTATTTT. Its protein is CAISEAGLDTQYF. The genes are TRBV10-3 and TRBJ2-3, with D maybe TRBD2 (6 bases). The CDR3 is 13 residues long. Germline V lookup: CDR1 ENHRY, CDR2 SYGVKD. V gave up 2 bases and J gave up 5 bases, with 8 bases separating them.

V usage is TRBV2 and J usage is TRBJ2-2; 13 bases agree with TRBD2. CDR1 SNHLY and CDR2 FYNNEI come from the germline V gene. V lost 5 bases to trimming and J lost 5 bases; unmatched junction nucleotides: 2. This CDR3 comprises 15 residues. CDR3 nucleotides: TGTGCCAGCAGTCCGGGACTAGCGGGAACCGGGGAGCTGTTTTTT. Its translation is CASSPGLAGTGELFF.